This passage covers 13 T cell receptor beta chains from one sample sequenced in a study of spatial heterogeneity in lung cancer. Time point given: sample taken at primary tumor resection. No cells were sorted before sequencing. The whole RNA sequenced was extracted from tumor, nontumor lung or frozen PBMC. In TCRdb, the 5' RACE reads were re-called with MiXCR into one record per CDR3 protein. This sample has around 12,000 distinct CDR3 sequences, with around 15% found just once. The specimen was PBMCs, collected at surgery. The source of these receptors is a male donor with early-stage non-small cell lung cancer.

This chain joins TRBV6-1 and TRBJ2-5; the D gene is possibly TRBD2 (5 bases). The CDR3 is made up of 15 amino acids. Trimming pared 5 bases from V and 5 bases from J, leaving 18 bases between. Germline CDR1 is MNHNS and CDR2 is SASEGT. This chain's CDR3 is CASSKPSTAVETQYF. CDR3 coding DNA: TGTGCCAGCAGTAAACCATCAACAGCGGTGGAGACCCAGTACTTC.

This clonotype was seen ten or more times. The V gene is TRBV7-9, the J gene TRBJ2-3, with 10 bases aligning to TRBD2. CDR1 is SEHNR and CDR2 is FQNEAQ in the germline V gene (reference sequence). This CDR3 comprises 16 residues. Trimming removed 2 bases from V and 5 bases from J; junction bases left unmatched: 7. The CDR3 DNA is TGTGCCAGCAGCTTAAGCTCTAGCGGGAGTGGAGATACGCAGTATTTT. Protein sequence: CASSLSSSGSGDTQYF.

CDR3 in DNA: TGTGCCAGCTCACGCGTACTCGGAGACACTGAAGCTTTCTTT. Encoded protein: CASSRVLGDTEAFF. The chain carries TRBV18 and TRBJ1-1; D is unclear. Germline-derived CDR1 and CDR2 are KGHSH and LQKENI. The ends were cut back, 4 bases at V and 3 bases at J, with 12 bases in the middle. The length of the CDR3 is 14 residues.

This clonotype was detected only a few times. The chain links TRBV12-3 or TRBV12-4 to TRBJ1-1; the match to TRBD1 covers 7 bases. The CDR3 consists of 14 residues. V was pared by 6 bases and J by 7 bases, with 11 bases of the junction left unmatched. CDR3 DNA: TGTGCCAGCAGCCCCGAGGGGGCGCGAGATGAAGCTTTCTTT. This encodes CASSPEGARDEAFF.

This clonotype is medium-sized. J is TRBJ2-4 and V is TRBV20-1; 12 bases are shared with TRBD2. V dropped 0 bases and J dropped 4; count of bases not matched to a gene: 7. Germline V gene lookup returns CDR1 DFQATT and CDR2 SNEGSKA (reference sequence). CDR3 length: 17 residues. The CDR3 region has the DNA TGCAGTGCTAGAGATTTTAGAACTAGCGGGGGGAAAAACATTCAGTACTTC. Its protein product is CSARDFRTSGGKNIQYF.

The chain couples TRBV6-1 to TRBJ2-7; tentative D call: TRBD1 (6 bases). CDR3 size: 14 residues. The germline V gene has CDR1 MNHNS and CDR2 SASEGT. V gave up 6 bases and J gave up 3 bases, with 15 bases separating them. The CDR3, as DNA: TGTGCCAGCAGACAGGGCCCCTCCATCTACGAGCAGTACTTC. Encoded protein: CASRQGPSIYEQYF.

The chain links TRBV5-1 to TRBJ2-3; D is unclear. With 3 bases removed from V and 1 base from J, the gap between germline ends came to 9 bases. This CDR3 is built from 14 residues. The germline CDR1 and CDR2 sequences are SGHRS and YFSETQ. The CDR3 spells CASSSFDCTDTQYF. The CDR3, as DNA: TGCGCCAGCAGCTCGTTTGACTGCACAGATACGCAGTATTTT.

The CDR3 nucleotides are TGTGCCAGCAGTTTCTCTAATGGGGCAGGGCAAGAGACCCAGTACTTC. It codes for CASSFSNGAGQETQYF. The V call is TRBV28, the J call TRBJ2-5; maybe TRBD1 (5 bases). The CDR3 has 16 amino acids. CDR1 is MDHEN, CDR2 SYDVKM, per germline. V lost 3 bases and J lost 2, with 16 bases in between.

This clonotype was observed at least ten times. The chain couples TRBV5-1 to TRBJ1-2; D is unclear. The germline CDR1 and CDR2 sequences are SGHRS and YFSETQ. The CDR3 is made up of 15 amino acids. V dropped 0 bases and J dropped 8 bases, with 17 bases sitting between them. The CDR3 sequence is CASSLAGVRAEGYTF. DNA of the CDR3: TGCGCCAGCAGCTTGGCCGGGGTCCGCGCGGAGGGCTACACCTTC.

This clonotype was counted ten times or more. The J gene is TRBJ2-7, the V gene TRBV27; possibly TRBD2 for D (6 bases). The germline CDR1 and CDR2 sequences are MNHEY and SMNVEV (reference sequence). V was pared by 6 bases and J by 3 bases, with 18 bases between. CDR3 length equals 15 residues. Here the CDR3 reads CASRTVRGTLYEQYF. The CDR3 coding sequence is TGTGCCAGCAGGACAGTTCGCGGGACCCTCTACGAGCAGTACTTC.

This clonotype has ten or more counts. This rearrangement joins TRBV20-1 to TRBJ2-7, with 8 nucleotides matching TRBD2. The CDR3 is 17 amino acids. Germline V lookup: CDR1 DFQATT, CDR2 SNEGSKA (reference sequence). V shed 6 bases, J shed 2 bases, and the junction held 18 bases outside the gene matches. The CDR3 is CSAPRIAGTRRAYEQYF. The CDR3 DNA reads TGCAGTGCCCCCAGAATAGCGGGAACGCGACGGGCCTACGAGCAGTACTTC.

This clonotype was seen ten or more times. The gene calls are TRBV6-2 or TRBV6-3 and TRBJ2-2; TRBD2 matches at 9 bases. CDR3 size: 16 residues. V dropped 6 bases and J dropped 5; count of bases not matched to a gene: 10. From germline, CDR1 is MNHEY and CDR2 SVGEGT. The CDR3 is CASRGVAGVRTGELFF. The DNA for the CDR3 is TGTGCCAGCAGAGGAGTAGCGGGAGTTCGGACCGGGGAGCTGTTTTTT.

This clonotype was observed a handful of times. The V call is TRBV19, the J call TRBJ1-5; D unclear. The CDR3 runs 14 residues. The V gene lost 7 bases and the J gene lost 0 bases, with 10 bases spanning the gap. Germline-derived CDR1 and CDR2 are LNHDA and SQIVND (reference sequence). In nucleotides, the CDR3 is TGTGCCAGTACCTACAGTGATAGCAATCAGCCCCAGCATTTT. It translates to CASTYSDSNQPQHF.